The 5 T cell receptor beta chains given below trace back to one sample, sequenced in a study of CD8+ T cells in alopecia areata. TCR sequencing used cDNA made by reverse transcription of extracted RNA. TCRdb's table, derived via immunoSEQ multiplex PCR, lists solely in-frame clones and lacks some. This sample carries about 270,000 clones, none of them present only once. Combined cutaneous lymph node cells underwent sorting by CD4, CD8alpha, NKG2D, NKG2ACE and additional markers. Material for sequencing was CD4+ T cells sorted from a lymph node. These receptors were taken from a C3H/HeJ mouse with alopecia areata. This strain has MHC haplotype H2-k.

This clone was recorded a few times. Germline and genes here are mouse. The read comes to an end 4 residues before the CDR3 does, leaving the germline J gene to fill in the end. The sample has other DNA sequences that encode this CDR3 too. The V gene is TRBV1, the J gene TRBJ2-7, with a weak D call TRBD1 (5 bases). This CDR3 has 13 residues. Looked up from germline, CDR1 is NSQYPW and CDR2 is LRSPGD (reference sequence). The chain's CDR3 is CTCSAPGQYEQYF. The CDR3 bases that were read are TGCACCTGCAGTGCACCCGGACAATAT.

This clone has just a few counts. Gene names denote mouse genes. The DNA read from the CDR3 is TGCACCTGCAGTGGGACAGGGGGCGATGAC. It yields the protein CTCSGTGGDD. In full, the CDR3 reads CTCSGTGGDDTQYF. The genes are TRBV1 and TRBJ2-5; 11 bases fit TRBD1. The read falls 4 residues short of the CDR3 end, and the missing part is taken from the germline J gene. CDR1 is NSQYPW and CDR2 is LRSPGD in the germline V gene (reference sequence). This CDR3 has 14 residues.

This clone was detected a few times. Gene labels here are mouse ones. The CDR3 goes on 4 residues after the read ends, and that part is filled in from the germline J gene. V and J are TRBV19 and TRBJ1-1; unclear D gene. The CDR3 covers 11 residues. Germline V gives CDR1 FNHDT, CDR2 SITEND (reference sequence). V lost 4 bases and J lost 3, with 4 bases in between. The CDR3 sequence is CASSWDTEVFF. Partial CDR3 DNA: TGTGCCAGCAGTTGGGACACA. The entire variable domain, with the rest obtained from reference TRBV19 and TRBJ1-1, is as follows: GGIITQTPKFLIGQEGQKLTLKCQQNFNHDTMYWYRQDSGKGLRLIYYSITENDLQKGDLSEGYDASREKKSSFSLTVTSAQKNEMAVFLCASSWDTEVFFGKGTRLTVV.

This clone was seen more than once but under ten times. Gene names refer to mouse genes. Sequencing ends 4 residues short of the CDR3 end; the germline J gene provides the rest. Other DNA sequences in this specimen translate into the identical CDR3. The chain uses TRBV1 and TRBJ2-1; 11 bases match TRBD2. Germline CDR1 reads NSQYPW; CDR2 reads LRSPGD (reference sequence). Unmatched junction bases numbered 2, after V lost 3 bases and J lost 4 bases. This CDR3 is 15 amino acids long. CDR3 loop: CTCSADWGGYAEQFF. The covered CDR3 bases are TGCACCTGCAGTGCCGACTGGGGGGGTTATGCT.

This clone was recorded a few times. Gene and germline names: mouse. The observed sequence ends 4 residues before the CDR3 terminus, with the missing tail filled in from the germline J gene. The chain carries TRBV19 and TRBJ2-1, with 9 bases fitting TRBD2. The CDR3 loop spans 15 amino acids. With 4 bases clipped from V and 3 bases from J, the junction kept 5 bases outside the gene matches. Germline V gene lookup returns CDR1 FNHDT and CDR2 SITEND (reference sequence). This CDR3 is CASSPTGGFYAEQFF. The sequenced CDR3 bases are TGTGCCAGCAGTCCCACTGGGGGGTTCTATGCT.